The 20 T cell receptor beta chains listed next were all sequenced from one sample in a study of PD-L1 blockade in urothelial cancer. TCRdb's table, derived via immunoSEQ multiplex PCR, lists solely in-frame clones and lacks some. Of 20,000 to 30,000 clones in the sample, 87% were seen once. Sequencing used PBMCs, obtained around atezolizumab (anti-PD-L1) treatment. These receptors were taken from a man between 50 and 59 years old with urothelial cancer.

The chain is built from TRBV9 and TRBJ1-3; D possibly corresponds to TRBD1 (6 bases). The CDR3 contains 15 residues. Germline-derived CDR1 and CDR2 are SGDLS and YYNGEE. The ends were cut back, 3 bases at V and 4 bases at J, with 14 bases in the middle. CDR3 in amino acids: CASSGPDRSGNTIYF. The CDR3 DNA reads TGTGCCAGCAGCGGTCCCGACAGGTCGGGAAACACCATATATTTT.

The genes are TRBV27 and TRBJ2-5; perhaps TRBD2 as D (6 bases). Trimming removed 5 bases at V and 3 bases at J, with 19 bases between. This CDR3 region has 16 residues. Per germline, CDR1 MNHEY and CDR2 SMNVEV (reference sequence). In DNA form, the CDR3 reads TGTGCCAGCAGTGCGGGACGGTTCAGTGGGAAAGAGACCCAGTACTTC. Translated, it gives CASSAGRFSGKETQYF.

The chain employs TRBV5-4 and TRBJ2-3, with 9 bases fitting TRBD2. The ends lost 0 bases at V and 5 bases at J; junction bases unmatched: 16. The CDR3 loop spans 19 amino acids. Per the germline V gene, CDR1 is SGHNT and CDR2 is YYREEE (reference sequence). The CDR3 nucleotides read TGTGCCAGCAGCTTGGGCGAGACTAGCGGCCCTCGATTAAGAGATACGCAGTATTTT. It codes for CASSLGETSGPRLRDTQYF.

The chain has TRBV27 and TRBJ1-1, with D unclear. Trimming stripped 5 bases from V and 4 bases from J, with 20 bases between. CDR1 is MNHEY, CDR2 SMNVEV, per germline (reference sequence). The CDR3 totals 16 residues. CDR3 amino acids: CASSPRLLRGGTEAFF. The CDR3 region has the DNA TGTGCCAGCAGTCCCCGACTCCTACGAGGTGGCACTGAAGCTTTCTTT.

This clone was seen once. The chain employs TRBV5-4 and TRBJ2-7, with 7 nucleotides matching TRBD1. Germline loops: CDR1 SGHNT, CDR2 YYREEE (reference sequence). The CDR3 runs to 14 residues. Trimming at V came to 3 bases and at J to 1 base, leaving 4 bases not matched to a gene. The CDR3, as DNA: TGTGCCAGCAGCTCTTACAGGGGATCCTACGAGCAGTACTTC. As protein: CASSSYRGSYEQYF.

This rearrangement joins TRBV27 to TRBJ1-2; 10 nucleotides align to TRBD1. The CDR3 extends over 13 amino acids. The ends lost 3 bases at V and 7 bases at J; junction bases unmatched: 2. CDR1 is MNHEY and CDR2 is SMNVEV in the germline V gene (reference sequence). The CDR3 loop reads CASSLTGGSGYTF. The CDR3 DNA follows: TGTGCCAGCAGTTTGACAGGGGGCTCTGGCTACACCTTC.

The chain recombines TRBV4-2 with TRBJ2-2; perhaps TRBD2 as D (6 bases). Trimming removed 2 bases at V and 2 bases at J, with 9 bases between. Germline V gene data show CDR1 as LGHNA and CDR2 as YNFKEQ. This CDR3 region has 15 residues. CDR3 DNA: TGTGCCAGCAGCCAACGGGAGATAAACACCGGGGAGCTGTTTTTT. Translated, it gives CASSQREINTGELFF.

The gene calls are TRBV11-3 and TRBJ2-1; 7 bases are shared with TRBD2. V dropped 0 bases and J dropped 10; count of bases not matched to a gene: 3. Germline CDR1 and CDR2: SGHNT and YENEEA. The CDR3 extends over 13 amino acids. The CDR3 coding sequence is TGTGCCAGCAGCTTAGATGGTAGCGGGGAGCAGTTCTTC. It yields the protein CASSLDGSGEQFF.

J is TRBJ1-2 and V is TRBV27; D is undetermined. V was pared by 6 bases and J by 2 bases, with 16 bases between. CDR1 and CDR2 (germline): MNHEY, SMNVEV (reference sequence). CDR3 length: 15 residues. The DNA of the CDR3 is TGTGCCAGCAGCCGTGGGCCATCCTCCAACTATGGCTACACCTTC. Amino acid sequence: CASSRGPSSNYGYTF.

This clone was seen a single time. V gene TRBV6-6 combines with J gene TRBJ2-3; D unclear. The CDR3 is 14 amino acids. The V gene's germline CDR1 is MNHNY and CDR2 SVGAGI (reference sequence). The V end was cut by 2 bases, the J end by 5 bases, with 11 bases between. The CDR3 DNA sequence: TGTGCCAGCAGTTACGTATCAGTTCAAGATACGCAGTATTTT. It codes for CASSYVSVQDTQYF.

The chain couples TRBV5-6 to TRBJ2-5; D gene uncertain. The V end was cut by 4 bases, the J end by 2 bases, with 6 bases between. The CDR3 contains 12 residues. The germline CDR1 and CDR2 sequences are SGHDT and YYEEEE. As DNA, the CDR3 is TGTGCCAGCAGCCTAATTCAAGAGACCCAGTACTTC. This encodes CASSLIQETQYF. Together with reference TRBV5-6 and TRBJ2-5, the CDR3 gives the full variable domain: DAGVTQSPTHLIKTRGQQVTLRCSPKSGHDTVSWYQQALGQGPQFIFQYYEEEERQRGNFPDRFSGHQFPNYSSELNVNALLLGDSALYLCASSLIQETQYFGPGTRLLVL.

CDR3 protein: CAWSVNRGGAHNEQFF. For the CDR3, the DNA is TGTGCCTGGAGTGTTAATAGAGGGGGGGCCCACAATGAGCAGTTCTTC. The chain uses TRBV30 and TRBJ2-1; tentative D call: TRBD2 (7 bases). This CDR3 comprises 16 residues. Germline V gene sequence: CDR1 GTSNPN, CDR2 SVGIG (reference sequence). Deletions cut 0 bases from V and 5 bases from J, with 17 bases between.

This clone occurred once. Here the CDR3 DNA reads TGTGCCAGCAGTGTGGGAGGGAGGAACGAGCAGTACTTC. Its protein is CASSVGGRNEQYF. The chain employs TRBV5-8 and TRBJ2-7; 7 bases map to TRBD2. Germline-derived CDR1 and CDR2 are SGHTS and YDEGEE. This CDR3 contains 13 residues. J gave up 5 bases and V 5 bases, and 7 bases lay outside the gene matches.

The chain joins TRBV27 to TRBJ2-5; possible D gene TRBD2, 6 bases. The CDR3 runs to 14 residues. Germline assignment: CDR1 MNHEY and CDR2 SMNVEV (reference sequence). V shed 4 bases and J shed 4 bases, with 13 bases lying between them. This CDR3 is CASSSLGGGETQYF. The CDR3 DNA reads as TGTGCCAGCAGTTCTCTGGGGGGTGGAGAGACCCAGTACTTC.

This clone was counted only a few times. Here the CDR3 DNA reads TGTGCCTGGAAGGGGCCAGGGTTTTCACCCCTCCACTTT. Residues: CAWKGPGFSPLHF. The genes are TRBV30 and TRBJ1-6, with D possibly matching TRBD1 (5 bases). This CDR3 region has 13 residues. The germline V gene encodes CDR1 GTSNPN and CDR2 SVGIG (reference sequence). V lost 4 bases and J 9 bases, leaving 13 bases between the germline ends.

The chain employs TRBV9 and TRBJ2-7; 13 bases fit TRBD2. CDR3 length: 16 residues. From germline, CDR1 is SGDLS and CDR2 YYNGEE. Trimming at V came to 4 bases and at J to 1 base, leaving 5 bases not matched to a gene. The CDR3 is CASSPGLAGLSYEQYF. The DNA for the CDR3 is TGTGCCAGCAGCCCGGGACTAGCGGGACTGTCCTACGAGCAGTACTTC.

The CDR3 DNA is TGTGCCAGCAGTTCTCGCAAGACTAGCGGCACAGATACGCAGTATTTT. Protein sequence: CASSSRKTSGTDTQYF. The V and J genes are TRBV27 and TRBJ2-3; 8 bases align to TRBD2. Germline-derived CDR1 and CDR2 are MNHEY and SMNVEV (reference sequence). J gave up 1 base and V 4 bases, and 7 bases lay outside the gene matches. There are 16 residues in the CDR3.

The sample holds one count of this clone. This chain connects TRBV28 to TRBJ2-5; possible D gene TRBD2, 6 bases. The J call may be faulty, since TRBJ2-7 better matches the DNA end. This CDR3 contains 15 residues. Germline V gives CDR1 MDHEN, CDR2 SYDVKM. CDR3 nucleotide sequence: TGTGCCAGCAGCCCCCGTGTCAGGGACTGGTACGAGCAGTACTTC. Protein product: CASSPRVRDWYEQYF.

Here the CDR3 DNA reads TGTGCCAGCAGCTTTAGTGGAGGATCGTCCTCTGGAAACACCATATATTTT. As protein: CASSFSGGSSSGNTIYF. The chain uses TRBV9 and TRBJ1-3; no reliable D call. From germline, CDR1 is SGDLS and CDR2 YYNGEE. The V and J ends lost 4 bases and 0 bases respectively, with 17 bases between them. The CDR3 has 17 amino acids.

The chain links TRBV9 to TRBJ2-1; TRBD1 might be the D (5 bases). Deletions cut 0 bases from V and 1 base from J, with 8 bases between. This CDR3 is built from 15 residues. Germline-derived CDR1 and CDR2 are SGDLS and YYNGEE. The CDR3 DNA sequence: TGTGCCAGCAGCGTAGGACAGCCGTCCTACAATGAGCAGTTCTTC. Residues: CASSVGQPSYNEQFF.